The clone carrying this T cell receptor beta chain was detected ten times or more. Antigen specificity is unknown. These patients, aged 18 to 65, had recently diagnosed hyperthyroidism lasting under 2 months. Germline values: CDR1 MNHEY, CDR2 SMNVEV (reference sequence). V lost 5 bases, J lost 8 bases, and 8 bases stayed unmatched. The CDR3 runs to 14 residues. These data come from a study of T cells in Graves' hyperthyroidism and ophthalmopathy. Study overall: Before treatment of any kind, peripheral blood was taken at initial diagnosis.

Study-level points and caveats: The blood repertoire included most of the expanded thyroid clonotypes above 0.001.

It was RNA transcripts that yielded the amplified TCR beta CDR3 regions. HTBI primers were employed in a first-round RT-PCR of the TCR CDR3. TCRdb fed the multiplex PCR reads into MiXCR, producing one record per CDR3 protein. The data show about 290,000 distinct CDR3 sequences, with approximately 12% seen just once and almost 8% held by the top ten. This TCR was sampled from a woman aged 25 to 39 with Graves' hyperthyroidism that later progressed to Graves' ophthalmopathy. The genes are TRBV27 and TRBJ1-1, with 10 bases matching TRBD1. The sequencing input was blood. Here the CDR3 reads CASSDRDRGGEAFF. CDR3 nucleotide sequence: TGTGCCAGCAGTGACCGGGACAGGGGAGGCGAAGCTTTCTTT.